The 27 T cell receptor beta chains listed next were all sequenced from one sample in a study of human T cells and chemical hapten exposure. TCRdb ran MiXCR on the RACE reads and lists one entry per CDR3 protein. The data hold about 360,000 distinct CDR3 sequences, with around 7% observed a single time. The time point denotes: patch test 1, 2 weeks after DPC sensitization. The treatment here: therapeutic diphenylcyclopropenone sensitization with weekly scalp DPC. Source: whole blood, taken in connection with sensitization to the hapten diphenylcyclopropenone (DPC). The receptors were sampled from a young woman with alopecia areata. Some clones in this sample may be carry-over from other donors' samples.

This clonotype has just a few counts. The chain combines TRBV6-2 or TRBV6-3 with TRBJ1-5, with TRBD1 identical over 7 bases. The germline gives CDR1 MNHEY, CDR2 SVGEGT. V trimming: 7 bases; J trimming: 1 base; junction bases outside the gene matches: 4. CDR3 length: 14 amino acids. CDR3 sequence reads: CASTTTGSNQPQHF. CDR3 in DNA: TGTGCCAGCACCACGACAGGGAGCAATCAGCCCCAGCATTTT.

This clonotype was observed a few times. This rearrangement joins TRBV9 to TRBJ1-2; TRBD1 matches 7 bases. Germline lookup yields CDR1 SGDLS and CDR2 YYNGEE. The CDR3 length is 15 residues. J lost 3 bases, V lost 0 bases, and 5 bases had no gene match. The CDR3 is CASSVADRVHYGYTF. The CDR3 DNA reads TGTGCCAGCAGCGTAGCAGACAGGGTTCACTATGGCTACACCTTC.

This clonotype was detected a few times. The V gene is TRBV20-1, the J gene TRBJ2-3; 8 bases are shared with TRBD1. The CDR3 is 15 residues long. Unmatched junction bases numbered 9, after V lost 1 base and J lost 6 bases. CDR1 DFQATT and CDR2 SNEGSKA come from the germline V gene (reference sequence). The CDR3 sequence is CSARGTGNWFDTQYF. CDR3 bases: TGCAGTGCTAGAGGGACAGGGAACTGGTTCGATACGCAGTATTTT.

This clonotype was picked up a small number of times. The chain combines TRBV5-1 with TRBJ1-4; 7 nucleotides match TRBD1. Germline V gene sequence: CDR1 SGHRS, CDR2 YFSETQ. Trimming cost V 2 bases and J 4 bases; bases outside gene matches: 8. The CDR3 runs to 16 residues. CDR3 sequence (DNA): TGCGCCAGCAGCTTCCGATCGGGACAGCTTAATGAAAAACTGTTTTTT. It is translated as CASSFRSGQLNEKLFF.

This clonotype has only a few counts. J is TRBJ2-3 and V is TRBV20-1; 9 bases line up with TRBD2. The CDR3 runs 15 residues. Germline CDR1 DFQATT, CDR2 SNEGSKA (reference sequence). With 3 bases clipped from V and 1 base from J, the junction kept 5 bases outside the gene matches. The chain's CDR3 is CSASLPSGGTDTQYF. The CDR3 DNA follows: TGCAGTGCTAGTCTTCCTAGCGGGGGCACAGATACGCAGTATTTT.

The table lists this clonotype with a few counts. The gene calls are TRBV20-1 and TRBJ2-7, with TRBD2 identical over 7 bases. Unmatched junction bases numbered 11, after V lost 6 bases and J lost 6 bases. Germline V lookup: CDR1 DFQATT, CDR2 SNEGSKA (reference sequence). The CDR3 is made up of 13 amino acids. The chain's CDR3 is CSAPRGVGREQYF. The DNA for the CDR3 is TGCAGTGCGCCCCGGGGGGTGGGGCGCGAGCAGTACTTC.

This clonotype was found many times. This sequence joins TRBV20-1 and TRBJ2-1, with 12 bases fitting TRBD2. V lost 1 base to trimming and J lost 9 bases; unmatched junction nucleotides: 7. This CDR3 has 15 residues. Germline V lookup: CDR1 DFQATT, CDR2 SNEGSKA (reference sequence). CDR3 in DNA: TGCAGTGCTAGAGCTAGCGGGGGGGTCATCAGTGAGCAGTTCTTC. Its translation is CSARASGGVISEQFF.

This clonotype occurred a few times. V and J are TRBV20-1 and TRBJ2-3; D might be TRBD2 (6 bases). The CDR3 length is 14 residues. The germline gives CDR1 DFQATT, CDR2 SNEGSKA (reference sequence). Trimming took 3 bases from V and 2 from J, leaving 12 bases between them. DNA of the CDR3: TGCAGTGCTAGGAAGGGACTTAACACAGATACGCAGTATTTT. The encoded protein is CSARKGLNTDTQYF.

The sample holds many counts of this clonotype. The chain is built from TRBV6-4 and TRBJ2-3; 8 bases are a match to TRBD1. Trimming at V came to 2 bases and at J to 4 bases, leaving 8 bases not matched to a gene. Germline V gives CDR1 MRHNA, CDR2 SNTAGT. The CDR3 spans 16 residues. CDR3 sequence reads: CASSDGPGGGSDTQYF. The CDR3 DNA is TGTGCCAGCAGTGACGGCCCAGGGGGCGGATCAGATACGCAGTATTTT.

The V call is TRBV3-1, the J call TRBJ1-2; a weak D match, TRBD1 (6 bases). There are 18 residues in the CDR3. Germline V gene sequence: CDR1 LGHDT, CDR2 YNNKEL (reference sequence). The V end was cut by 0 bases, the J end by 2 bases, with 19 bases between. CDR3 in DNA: TGTGCCAGCAGCCAAGATGGGGGGCAGGGATTGATGAACTATGGCTACACCTTC. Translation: CASSQDGGQGLMNYGYTF.

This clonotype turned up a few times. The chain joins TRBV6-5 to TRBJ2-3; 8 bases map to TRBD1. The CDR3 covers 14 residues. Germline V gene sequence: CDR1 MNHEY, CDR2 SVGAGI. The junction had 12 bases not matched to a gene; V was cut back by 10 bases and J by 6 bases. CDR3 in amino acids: CATRRRTGSDTQYF. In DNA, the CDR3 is TGTGCCACCCGGCGGCGGACAGGGTCGGATACGCAGTATTTT.

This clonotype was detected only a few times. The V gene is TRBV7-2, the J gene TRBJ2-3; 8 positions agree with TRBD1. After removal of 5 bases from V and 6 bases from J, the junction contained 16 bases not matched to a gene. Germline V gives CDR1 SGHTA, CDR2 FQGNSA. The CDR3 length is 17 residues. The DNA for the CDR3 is TGTGCCAGCAGCCATTCACCGGGAAGGCAGGGGGCCGATACGCAGTATTTT. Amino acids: CASSHSPGRQGADTQYF. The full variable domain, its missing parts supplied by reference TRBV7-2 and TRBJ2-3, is GAGVSQSPSNKVTEKGKDVELRCDPISGHTALYWYRQSLGQGLEFLIYFQGNSAPDKSGLPSDRFSAERTGGSVSTLTIQRTQQEDSAVYLCASSHSPGRQGADTQYFGPGTRLTVL.

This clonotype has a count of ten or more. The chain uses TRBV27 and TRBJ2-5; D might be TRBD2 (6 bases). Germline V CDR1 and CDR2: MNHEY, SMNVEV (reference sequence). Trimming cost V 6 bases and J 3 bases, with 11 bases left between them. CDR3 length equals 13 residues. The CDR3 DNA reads TGTGCCAGCAGCTTCCGCGGGGAAGAGACCCAGTACTTC. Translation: CASSFRGEETQYF.

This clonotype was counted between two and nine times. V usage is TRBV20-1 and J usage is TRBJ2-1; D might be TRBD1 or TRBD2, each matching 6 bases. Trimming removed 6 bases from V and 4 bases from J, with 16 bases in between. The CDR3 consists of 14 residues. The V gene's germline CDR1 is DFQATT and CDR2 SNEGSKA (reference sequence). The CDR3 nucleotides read TGCAGTGCCCTGCTAGGGGGGAGTTACAATGAGCAGTTCTTC. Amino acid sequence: CSALLGGSYNEQFF.

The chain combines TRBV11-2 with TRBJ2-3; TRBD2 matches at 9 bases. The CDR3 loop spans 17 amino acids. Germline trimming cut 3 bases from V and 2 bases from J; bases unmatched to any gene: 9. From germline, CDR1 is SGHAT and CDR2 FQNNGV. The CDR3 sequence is CASSFAGGLAFTDTQYF. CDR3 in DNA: TGTGCCAGCAGCTTTGCCGGGGGACTAGCCTTCACAGATACGCAGTATTTT.

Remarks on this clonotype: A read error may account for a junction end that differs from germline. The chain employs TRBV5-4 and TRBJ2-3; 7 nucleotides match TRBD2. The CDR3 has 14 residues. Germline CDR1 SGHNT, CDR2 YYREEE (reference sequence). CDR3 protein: CASSPLTSIDTQYF. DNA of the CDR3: TGTGCCAGCAGCCCGTTGACTAGCATAGATACGCAGTATTTT.

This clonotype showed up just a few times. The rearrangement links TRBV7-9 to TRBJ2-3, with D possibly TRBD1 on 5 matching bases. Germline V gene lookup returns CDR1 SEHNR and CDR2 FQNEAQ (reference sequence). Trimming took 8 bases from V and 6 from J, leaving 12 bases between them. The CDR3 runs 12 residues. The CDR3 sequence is CASLEAGDTQYF. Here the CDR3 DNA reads TGTGCCAGCCTTGAGGCAGGGGATACGCAGTATTTT. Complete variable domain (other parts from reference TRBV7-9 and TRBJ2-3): DTGVSQNPRHKITKRGQNVTFRCDPISEHNRLYWYRQTLGQGPEFLTYFQNEAQLEKSRLLSDRFSAERPKGSFSTLEIQRTEQGDSAMYLCASLEAGDTQYFGPGTRLTVL.

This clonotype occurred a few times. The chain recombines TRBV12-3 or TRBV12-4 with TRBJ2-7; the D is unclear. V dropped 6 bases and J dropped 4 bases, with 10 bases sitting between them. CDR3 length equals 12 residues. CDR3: CASSHIHYEQYF. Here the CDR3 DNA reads TGTGCCAGCAGCCACATCCATTACGAGCAGTACTTC.

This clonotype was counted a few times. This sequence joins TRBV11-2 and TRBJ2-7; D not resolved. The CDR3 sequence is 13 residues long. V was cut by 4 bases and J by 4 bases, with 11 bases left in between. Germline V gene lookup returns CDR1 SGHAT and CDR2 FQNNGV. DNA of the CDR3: TGTGCCAGCAGCTGGGCCCAGGAATACGAGCAGTACTTC. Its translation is CASSWAQEYEQYF.

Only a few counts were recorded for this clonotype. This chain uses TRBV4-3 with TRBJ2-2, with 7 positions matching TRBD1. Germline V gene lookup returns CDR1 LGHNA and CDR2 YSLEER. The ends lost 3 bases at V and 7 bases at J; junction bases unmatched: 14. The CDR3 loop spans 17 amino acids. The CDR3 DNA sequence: TGCGCCAGCAGCCAGTCTTCCGGGACAGTCTTCAGCGGGGAGCTGTTTTTT. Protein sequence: CASSQSSGTVFSGELFF.

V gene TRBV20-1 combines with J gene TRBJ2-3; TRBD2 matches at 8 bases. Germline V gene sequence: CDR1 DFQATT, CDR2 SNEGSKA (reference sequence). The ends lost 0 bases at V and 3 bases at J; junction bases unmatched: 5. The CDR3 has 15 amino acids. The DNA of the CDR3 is TGCAGTGCTAGAGAGCGAGCGGGAGTTACAGATACGCAGTATTTT. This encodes CSARERAGVTDTQYF.

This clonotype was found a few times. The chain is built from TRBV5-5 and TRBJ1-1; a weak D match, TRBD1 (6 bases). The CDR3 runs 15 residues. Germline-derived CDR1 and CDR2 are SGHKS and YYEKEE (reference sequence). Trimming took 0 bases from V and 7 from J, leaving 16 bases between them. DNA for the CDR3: TGTGCCAGCAGCTTGGCCGCTACCGGGACATATGAAGCTTTCTTT. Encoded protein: CASSLAATGTYEAFF.

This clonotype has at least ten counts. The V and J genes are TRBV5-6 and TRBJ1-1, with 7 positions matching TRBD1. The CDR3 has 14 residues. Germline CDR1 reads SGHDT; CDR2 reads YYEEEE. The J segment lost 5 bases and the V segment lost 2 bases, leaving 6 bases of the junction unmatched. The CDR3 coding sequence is TGTGCCAGCAGCTTTCGACAGGGAAGAACTGAAGCTTTCTTT. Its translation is CASSFRQGRTEAFF.

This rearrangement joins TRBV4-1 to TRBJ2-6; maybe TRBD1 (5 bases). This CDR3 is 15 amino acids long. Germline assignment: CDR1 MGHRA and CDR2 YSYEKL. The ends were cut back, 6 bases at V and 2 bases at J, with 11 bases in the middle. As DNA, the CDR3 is TGCGCCAGCAGGCCACAGGTCCCTGGGGCCAACGTCCTGACTTTC. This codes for CASRPQVPGANVLTF.

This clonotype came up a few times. The CDR3 region is CASRKGGYNQPQHF. Here the CDR3 DNA reads TGTGCCAGCAGAAAGGGGGGTTACAATCAGCCCCAGCATTTT. The gene calls are TRBV6-2 or TRBV6-3 and TRBJ1-5, with D tentatively TRBD1 (6 bases). CDR1 is MNHEY and CDR2 is SVGEGT in the germline V gene. The ends were cut back, 6 bases at V and 3 bases at J, with 12 bases in the middle. The CDR3 is 14 residues long.

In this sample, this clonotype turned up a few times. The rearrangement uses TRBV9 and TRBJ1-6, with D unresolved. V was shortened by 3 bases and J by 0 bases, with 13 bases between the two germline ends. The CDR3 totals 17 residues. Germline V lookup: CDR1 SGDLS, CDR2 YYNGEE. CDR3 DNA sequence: TGTGCCAGCAGCGCCGACACAGCTGCCTCCTATAATTCACCCCTCCACTTT. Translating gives CASSADTAASYNSPLHF.

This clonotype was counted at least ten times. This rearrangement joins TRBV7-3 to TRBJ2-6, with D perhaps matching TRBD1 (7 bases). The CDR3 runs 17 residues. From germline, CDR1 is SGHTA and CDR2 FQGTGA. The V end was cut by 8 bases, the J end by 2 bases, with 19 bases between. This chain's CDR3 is CASGGDSPLPGANVLTF. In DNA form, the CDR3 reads TGTGCCAGCGGCGGGGACAGCCCTCTCCCTGGGGCCAACGTCCTGACTTTC.